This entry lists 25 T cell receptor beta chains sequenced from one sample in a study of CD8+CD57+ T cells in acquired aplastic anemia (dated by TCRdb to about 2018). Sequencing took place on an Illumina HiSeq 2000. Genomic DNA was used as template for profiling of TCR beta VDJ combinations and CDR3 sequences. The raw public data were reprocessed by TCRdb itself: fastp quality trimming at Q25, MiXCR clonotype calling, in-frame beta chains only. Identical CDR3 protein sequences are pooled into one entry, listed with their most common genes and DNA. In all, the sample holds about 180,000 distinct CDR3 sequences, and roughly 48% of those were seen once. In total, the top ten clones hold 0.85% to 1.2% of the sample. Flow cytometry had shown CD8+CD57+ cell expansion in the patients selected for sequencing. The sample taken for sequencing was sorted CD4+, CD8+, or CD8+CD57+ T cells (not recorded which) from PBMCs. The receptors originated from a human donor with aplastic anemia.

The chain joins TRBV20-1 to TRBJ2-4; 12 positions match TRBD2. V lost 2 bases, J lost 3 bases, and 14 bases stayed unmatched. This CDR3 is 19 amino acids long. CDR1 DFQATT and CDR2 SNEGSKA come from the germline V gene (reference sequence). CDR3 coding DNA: TGCAGTGCTAGACCCTCTAGCGGGGGGGTCGTATCGGGCAAAAACATTCAGTACTTC. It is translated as CSARPSSGGVVSGKNIQYF.

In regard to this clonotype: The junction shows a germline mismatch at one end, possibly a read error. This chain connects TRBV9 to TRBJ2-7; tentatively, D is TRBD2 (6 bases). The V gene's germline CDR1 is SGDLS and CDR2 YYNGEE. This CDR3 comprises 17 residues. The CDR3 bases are TGTGCCAGCGGCGTGGACACCCCGGGGCGCGGGGCCTACGAGCAGTACTTC. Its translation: CASGVDTPGRGAYEQYF.

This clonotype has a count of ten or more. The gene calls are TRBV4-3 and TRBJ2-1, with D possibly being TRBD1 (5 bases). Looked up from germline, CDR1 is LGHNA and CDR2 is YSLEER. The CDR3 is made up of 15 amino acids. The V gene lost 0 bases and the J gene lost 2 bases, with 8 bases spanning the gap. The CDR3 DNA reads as TGCGCCAGCAGCCAAGACCGGACACCCTACAATGAGCAGTTCTTC. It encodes CASSQDRTPYNEQFF.

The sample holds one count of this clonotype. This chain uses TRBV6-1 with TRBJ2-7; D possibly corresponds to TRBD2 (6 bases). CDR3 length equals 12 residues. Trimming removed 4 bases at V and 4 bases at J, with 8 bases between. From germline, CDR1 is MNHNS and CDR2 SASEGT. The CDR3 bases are TGTGCCAGCAGTGGTGGGAGGTACGAGCAGTACTTC. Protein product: CASSGGRYEQYF.

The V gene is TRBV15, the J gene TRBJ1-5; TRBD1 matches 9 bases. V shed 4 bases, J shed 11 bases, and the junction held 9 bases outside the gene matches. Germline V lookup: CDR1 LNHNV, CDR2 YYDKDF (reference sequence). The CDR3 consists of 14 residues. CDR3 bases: TGTGCCACCAGCATCCGGACAGGGGAGGATACCCAGCATTTT. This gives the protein CATSIRTGEDTQHF.

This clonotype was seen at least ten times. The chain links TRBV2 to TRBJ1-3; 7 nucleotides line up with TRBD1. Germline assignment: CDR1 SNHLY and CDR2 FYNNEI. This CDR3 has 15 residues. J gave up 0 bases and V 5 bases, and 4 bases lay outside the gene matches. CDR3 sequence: CASSMGQSSGNTIYF. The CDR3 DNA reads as TGTGCCAGCAGTATGGGACAGAGCTCTGGAAACACCATATATTTT.

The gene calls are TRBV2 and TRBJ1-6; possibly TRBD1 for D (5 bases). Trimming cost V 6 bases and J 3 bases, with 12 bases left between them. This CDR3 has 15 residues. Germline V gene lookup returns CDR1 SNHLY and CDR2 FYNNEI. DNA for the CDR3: TGTGCCAGCAGGGGACGGGGAATCTATAATTCACCCCTCCACTTT. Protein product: CASRGRGIYNSPLHF.

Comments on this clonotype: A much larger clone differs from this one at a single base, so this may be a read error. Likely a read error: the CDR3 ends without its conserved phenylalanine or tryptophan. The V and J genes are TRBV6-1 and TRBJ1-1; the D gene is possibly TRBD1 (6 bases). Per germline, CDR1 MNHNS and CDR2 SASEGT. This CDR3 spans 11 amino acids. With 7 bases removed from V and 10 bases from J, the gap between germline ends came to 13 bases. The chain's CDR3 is CASTLNRAAFS. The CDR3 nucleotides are TGTGCCAGCACCTTAAACAGGGCAGCTTTCTCT.

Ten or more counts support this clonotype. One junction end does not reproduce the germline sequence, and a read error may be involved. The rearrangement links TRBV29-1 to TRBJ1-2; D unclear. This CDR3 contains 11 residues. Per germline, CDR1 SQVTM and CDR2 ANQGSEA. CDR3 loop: CSVEGGHGYTF. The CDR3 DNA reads TGCAGCGTCGAAGGAGGGCATGGCTACACCTTC. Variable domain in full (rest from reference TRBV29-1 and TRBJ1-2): SAVISQKPSRDICQRGTSLTIQCQVDSQVTMMFWYRQQPGQSLTLIATANQGSEATYESGFVIDKFPISRPNLTFSTLTVSNMSPEDSSIYLCSVEGGHGYTFGSGTRLTVV.

CDR3: CDKNPGLRYGYTF. The CDR3 bases are TGTGACAAAAACCCGGGGCTCCGCTATGGCTACACCTTC. V and J are TRBV19 and TRBJ1-2; perhaps TRBD1 as D (5 bases). Germline CDR1 LNHDA, CDR2 SQIVND (reference sequence). The CDR3 is made up of 13 amino acids.

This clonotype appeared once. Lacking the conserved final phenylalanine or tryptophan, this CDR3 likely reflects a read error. CDR3: CASSLGGPGTRDENIQYL. The CDR3 coding sequence is TGTGCCAGCAGCTTAGGGGGACCCGGGACACGGGACGAAAACATTCAGTACTTA. The V and J genes are TRBV7-9 and TRBJ2-4; D might be TRBD1 (6 bases). CDR1 is SEHNR and CDR2 is FQNEAQ in the germline V gene (reference sequence). The CDR3 length is 18 residues. Trimming shortened V by 1 base and J by 5 bases, and 21 bases separated the two germline ends.

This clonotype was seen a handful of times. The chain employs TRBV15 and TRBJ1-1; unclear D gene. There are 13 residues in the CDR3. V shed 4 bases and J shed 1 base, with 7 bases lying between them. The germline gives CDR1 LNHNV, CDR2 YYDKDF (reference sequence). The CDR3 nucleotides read TGTGCCACCAGCAAACAGCAGAACACTGAAGCTTTCTTT. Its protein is CATSKQQNTEAFF. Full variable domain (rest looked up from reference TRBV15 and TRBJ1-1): DAMVIQNPRYQVTQFGKPVTLSCSQTLNHNVMYWYQQKSSQAPKLLFHYYDKDFNNEADTPDNFQSRRPNTSFCFLDIRSPGLGDTAMYLCATSKQQNTEAFFGQGTRLTVV.

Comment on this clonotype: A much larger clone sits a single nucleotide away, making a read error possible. As DNA, the CDR3 is TGCAGTGCCCCGGGAACTAGCAGGGGGGGGTCCTACAATGAGCAGTTCTTC. As protein: CSAPGTSRGGSYNEQFF. The chain uses TRBV20-1 and TRBJ2-1, with D perhaps being TRBD1 or TRBD2 (7 bases each). Germline CDR1 DFQATT, CDR2 SNEGSKA (reference sequence). Trimming left V 6 bases short and J 1 base short, with 22 bases between. The CDR3 sequence is 17 residues long.

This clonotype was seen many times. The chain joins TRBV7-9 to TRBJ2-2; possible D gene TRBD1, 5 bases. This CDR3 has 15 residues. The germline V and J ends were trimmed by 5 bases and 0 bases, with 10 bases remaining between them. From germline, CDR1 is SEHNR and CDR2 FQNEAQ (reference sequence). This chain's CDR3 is CASSHRPTNTGELFF. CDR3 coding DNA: TGTGCCAGCAGCCACAGGCCGACGAACACCGGGGAGCTGTTTTTT.

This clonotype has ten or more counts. CDR3 protein: CASSFRTAQETQYF. CDR3 sequence (DNA): TGTGCCAGCAGCTTTAGGACTGCACAAGAGACCCAGTACTTC. The V gene is TRBV7-8, the J gene TRBJ2-5, with TRBD2 as a possible D gene (5 bases). Germline CDR1 reads SGHVS; CDR2 reads FQNEAQ. Trimming took 3 bases from V and 2 from J, leaving 10 bases between them. The CDR3 is 14 residues long.

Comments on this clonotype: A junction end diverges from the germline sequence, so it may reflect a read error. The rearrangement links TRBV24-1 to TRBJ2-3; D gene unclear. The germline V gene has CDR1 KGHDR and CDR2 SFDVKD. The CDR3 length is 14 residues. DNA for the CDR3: TGTGCCACCGGGGTGGGCCGGAGCACAGATACACAGTATTTT. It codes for CATGVGRSTDTQYF.

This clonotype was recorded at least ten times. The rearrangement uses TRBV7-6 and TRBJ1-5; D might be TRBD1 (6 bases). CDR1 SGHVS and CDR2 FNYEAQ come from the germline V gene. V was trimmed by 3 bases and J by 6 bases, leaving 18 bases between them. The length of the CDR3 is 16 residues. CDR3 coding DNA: TGTGCCAGCAGCTTGGGGGCGGGGAAGGCAGGTCAGCCCCAGCATTTT. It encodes CASSLGAGKAGQPQHF.

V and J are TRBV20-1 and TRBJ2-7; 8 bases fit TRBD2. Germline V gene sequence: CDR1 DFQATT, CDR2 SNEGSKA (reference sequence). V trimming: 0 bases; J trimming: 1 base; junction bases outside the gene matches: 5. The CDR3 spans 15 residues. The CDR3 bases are TGCAGTGCTAGAGATTGGGCGGGAGGTTCCTACGAGCAGTACTTC. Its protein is CSARDWAGGSYEQYF.

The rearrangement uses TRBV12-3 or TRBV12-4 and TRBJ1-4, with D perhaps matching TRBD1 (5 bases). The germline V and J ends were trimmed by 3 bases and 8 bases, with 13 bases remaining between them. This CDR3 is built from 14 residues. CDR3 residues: CASSFSTAGEKLFF. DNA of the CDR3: TGTGCCAGCAGTTTCTCGACAGCCGGCGAAAAACTGTTTTTT.

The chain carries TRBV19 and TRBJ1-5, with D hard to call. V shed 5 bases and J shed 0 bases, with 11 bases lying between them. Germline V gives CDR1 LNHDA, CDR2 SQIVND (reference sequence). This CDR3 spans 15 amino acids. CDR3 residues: CASSPVVNSNQPQHF. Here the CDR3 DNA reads TGTGCCAGTAGTCCGGTGGTAAATAGCAATCAGCCCCAGCATTTT.

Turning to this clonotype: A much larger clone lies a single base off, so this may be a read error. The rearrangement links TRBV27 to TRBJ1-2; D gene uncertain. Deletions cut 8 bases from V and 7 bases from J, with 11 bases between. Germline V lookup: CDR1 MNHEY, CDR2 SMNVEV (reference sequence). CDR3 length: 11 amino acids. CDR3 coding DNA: TGTGCCAGCGGACCAAAGGGTGGCTACACCTTC. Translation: CASGPKGGYTF.

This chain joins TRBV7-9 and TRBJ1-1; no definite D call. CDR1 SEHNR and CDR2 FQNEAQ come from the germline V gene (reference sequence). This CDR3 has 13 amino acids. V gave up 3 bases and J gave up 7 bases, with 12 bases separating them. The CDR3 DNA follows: TGTGCCAGCAGCTTCCTCGGGATAAGTGAAGCTTTCTTT. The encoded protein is CASSFLGISEAFF.

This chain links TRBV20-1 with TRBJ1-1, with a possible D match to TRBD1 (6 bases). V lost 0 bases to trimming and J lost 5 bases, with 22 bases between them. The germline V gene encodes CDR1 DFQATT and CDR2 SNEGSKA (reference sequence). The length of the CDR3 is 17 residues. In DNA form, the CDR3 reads TGCAGTGCTAGAGATCTTTTGAGGTCGAGGGACACAACTGAAGCTTTCTTT. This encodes CSARDLLRSRDTTEAFF.

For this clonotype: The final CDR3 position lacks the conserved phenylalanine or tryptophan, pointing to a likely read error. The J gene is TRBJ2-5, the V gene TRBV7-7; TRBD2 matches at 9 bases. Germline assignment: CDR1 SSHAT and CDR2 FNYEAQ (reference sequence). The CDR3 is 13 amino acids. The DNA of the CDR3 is TGTGCTAGCGGCGCGGGGGGGCAAGAGACCCAGTACCTC. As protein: CASGAGGQETQYL.

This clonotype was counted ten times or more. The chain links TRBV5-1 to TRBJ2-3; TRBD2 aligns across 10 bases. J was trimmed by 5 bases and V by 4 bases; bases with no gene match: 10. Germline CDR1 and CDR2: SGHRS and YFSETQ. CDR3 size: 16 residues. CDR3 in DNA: TGCGCCAGCAGCCACCTAAGCGGGGGGGCAGAAGATACGCAGTATTTT. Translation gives CASSHLSGGAEDTQYF.